The 19 T cell receptor beta chains reported below all come from one sample, sequenced in a study of blood T cell repertoires in COVID-19. Repertoires were generated with immunoSEQ multiplex PCR, while TCRdb's copy carries only in-frame clones and drops some. This sample carries around 70,000 clones, 87% of them seen once, and the ten largest clones take over 25%. Sequenced: peripheral blood. These receptors were collected from a woman aged 80 or over with active or convalescent COVID-19.

V gene TRBV19 combines with J gene TRBJ1-5, with 8 bases matching TRBD1. This CDR3 is built from 17 residues. CDR1 and CDR2 (germline): LNHDA, SQIVND (reference sequence). The J segment lost 6 bases and the V segment lost 3 bases, leaving 13 bases of the junction unmatched. The CDR3 nucleotides read TGTGCCAGTAGTATTTTGGGGACAGGTGGAGTTGGTCAGCCCCAGCATTTT. Encoded protein: CASSILGTGGVGQPQHF.

This clone occurred once. V usage is TRBV28 and J usage is TRBJ1-5, with 8 bases identical to TRBD1. Germline V gene sequence: CDR1 MDHEN, CDR2 SYDVKM. The CDR3 is 17 residues long. V gave up 6 bases and J gave up 6 bases; unmatched junction bases: 16. CDR3 loop: CASSPYPDRGRTQPQHF. In DNA form, the CDR3 reads TGTGCCAGCAGCCCTTACCCCGACAGGGGAAGAACTCAGCCCCAGCATTTT.

The CDR3 region is CASSRGTSGGYEQFF. In nucleotides, the CDR3 is TGTGCCAGCAGCAGAGGGACTAGCGGGGGGTACGAGCAGTTCTTC. The V gene is TRBV5-5, the J gene TRBJ2-1, with TRBD2 identical over 15 bases. Germline lookup yields CDR1 SGHKS and CDR2 YYEKEE (reference sequence). The CDR3 contains 15 residues. The junction had 6 bases not matched to a gene; V was cut back by 4 bases and J by 10 bases.

Only a few counts were recorded for this clone. The chain combines TRBV20-1 with TRBJ2-7; tentative D call: TRBD2 (5 bases). The CDR3 totals 11 residues. The ends were cut back, 7 bases at V and 3 bases at J, with 10 bases in the middle. Germline CDR1 is DFQATT and CDR2 is SNEGSKA (reference sequence). The CDR3 DNA reads as TGCAGTGTTGGAGGAAACTACGAGCAGTACTTC. It yields the protein CSVGGNYEQYF.

The chain's CDR3 is CASSPGQGLDEQYF. DNA of the CDR3: TGTGCCAGCAGTCCGGGACAGGGACTCGACGAGCAGTACTTC. This chain uses TRBV6-6 with TRBJ2-7; 9 bases are shared with TRBD1. The CDR3 loop spans 14 amino acids. V shed 5 bases and J 5 bases; nucleotides not matched to a gene: 7. Germline-derived CDR1 and CDR2 are MNHNY and SVGAGI (reference sequence).

The chain combines TRBV6-5 with TRBJ2-1; possible D gene TRBD2, 6 bases. V was cut by 4 bases and J by 6 bases, with 16 bases left in between. Per germline, CDR1 MNHEY and CDR2 SVGAGI. The CDR3 loop spans 15 amino acids. The CDR3 region has the DNA TGTGCCAGCAGTTCCAGAAGCGGGTTGGGCAATGAGCAGTTCTTC. Translated, it gives CASSSRSGLGNEQFF.

The J gene is TRBJ2-3, the V gene TRBV6-6; 10 bases map to TRBD2. V was pared by 5 bases and J by 6 bases, with 11 bases of the junction left unmatched. CDR3 length: 16 amino acids. Germline-derived CDR1 and CDR2 are MNHNY and SVGAGI (reference sequence). CDR3 sequence reads: CASSRASGGAVDTQYF. The DNA for the CDR3 is TGTGCCAGCAGTCGAGCAAGCGGGGGGGCCGTGGATACGCAGTATTTT.

V is TRBV3-1 (or the pseudogene TRBV3-2) and J is TRBJ1-5; TRBD1 aligns across 8 bases. This CDR3 contains 13 residues. CDR1 and CDR2 (germline): LGHDT, YNNKEL (reference sequence). With 5 bases clipped from V and 5 bases from J, the junction kept 2 bases outside the gene matches. The CDR3 DNA sequence: TGTGCCAGCAGCATGGACAGGGATCAGCCCCAGCATTTT. Translated, it gives CASSMDRDQPQHF.

The chain recombines TRBV10-2 with TRBJ2-3; D gene uncertain. From germline, CDR1 is WSHSY and CDR2 SAAADI. V gave up 2 bases and J gave up 2 bases, with 8 bases separating them. The CDR3 consists of 14 residues. CDR3 sequence: CASSEGPVTDTQYF. The CDR3 nucleotides are TGCGCCAGCAGTGAGGGGCCCGTCACAGATACGCAGTATTTT.

The rearrangement joins TRBV2 to TRBJ1-1; 7 nucleotides line up with TRBD1. The CDR3 has 14 residues. The germline CDR1 and CDR2 sequences are SNHLY and FYNNEI. V dropped 6 bases and J dropped 3; count of bases not matched to a gene: 7. The CDR3 protein is CASSPRTGDTEAFF. CDR3 nucleotides: TGTGCCAGCAGCCCCAGGACAGGCGACACTGAAGCTTTCTTT.

This rearrangement joins TRBV6-5 to TRBJ2-7; D is ambiguous. CDR1 and CDR2 from the germline V gene are MNHEY and SVGAGI. The CDR3 covers 13 residues. Trimming took 3 bases from V and 2 from J, leaving 8 bases between them. CDR3 loop: CASSYTAAYEQYF. The CDR3 nucleotides are TGTGCCAGCAGTTATACGGCGGCCTACGAGCAGTACTTC.

CDR3 bases: TGTGCCATCAGGGACTCCGTCACCTACGAGCAGTACTTC. Amino acid sequence: CAIRDSVTYEQYF. The chain combines TRBV10-3 with TRBJ2-7; TRBD2 might be the D (5 bases). The V gene lost 6 bases and the J gene lost 2 bases, with 11 bases spanning the gap. This CDR3 has 13 residues. Germline V lookup: CDR1 ENHRY, CDR2 SYGVKD.

This clone showed up just once. The rearrangement links TRBV6-2 or TRBV6-3 to TRBJ2-7; 8 bases are a match to TRBD2. The length of the CDR3 is 14 residues. The V gene's germline CDR1 is MNHEY and CDR2 SVGEGT. Trimming took 5 bases from V and 3 from J; bases not matched to a gene: 6. Here the CDR3 reads CASSRLAGSYEQYF. The CDR3 DNA sequence: TGTGCCAGCAGTCGTCTAGCGGGTAGCTACGAGCAGTACTTC.

V and J are TRBV10-1 and TRBJ2-2; D is uncertain. The CDR3 is 12 residues long. V was shortened by 6 bases and J by 1 base, with 3 bases between the two germline ends. CDR1 and CDR2 from the germline V gene are WNHNN and SYGVQD (reference sequence). CDR3 loop: CASSLNTGELFF. The CDR3 DNA reads as TGCGCCAGCAGCCTGAACACCGGGGAGCTGTTTTTT.

This clone appeared a few times. This chain uses TRBV5-1 with TRBJ2-7; no firm D call. CDR1 and CDR2 from the germline V gene are SGHRS and YFSETQ. Trimming shortened V by 2 bases and J by 2 bases, and 11 bases separated the two germline ends. The CDR3 is 14 amino acids. The DNA of the CDR3 is TGCGCCAGCAGCTTAGAGCCCTCGACCTACGAGCAGTACTTC. It codes for CASSLEPSTYEQYF. Based on the CDR3 plus reference TRBV5-1 and TRBJ2-7, the full variable domain is KAGVTQTPRYLIKTRGQQVTLSCSPISGHRSVSWYQQTPGQGLQFLFEYFSETQRNKGNFPGRFSGRQFSNSRSEMNVSTLELGDSALYLCASSLEPSTYEQYFGPGTRLTVT.

The chain recombines TRBV7-8 with TRBJ1-1; D is unclear. Germline CDR1 is SGHVS and CDR2 is FQNEAQ. This CDR3 contains 16 residues. Deletions cut 5 bases from V and 0 bases from J, with 16 bases between. In nucleotides, the CDR3 is TGTGCCAGCAGCCCAATCCTGGGCAGCCTGAACACTGAAGCTTTCTTT. Protein sequence: CASSPILGSLNTEAFF.

The chain employs TRBV28 and TRBJ2-7; 7 bases line up with TRBD1. Germline lookup yields CDR1 MDHEN and CDR2 SYDVKM. The J segment lost 0 bases and the V segment lost 6 bases, leaving 11 bases of the junction unmatched. CDR3 length: 16 amino acids. The CDR3 DNA is TGTGCCAGCAGCTTTCTTAGGGGGCGCAGCTCCTACGAGCAGTACTTC. This translates into CASSFLRGRSSYEQYF.

The chain has TRBV6-5 and TRBJ2-1, with TRBD1 identical over 11 bases. The CDR3 runs to 13 residues. Germline V CDR1 and CDR2: MNHEY, SVGAGI. V lost 8 bases and J lost 3; bases outside the gene matches: 0. This CDR3 is CASGTGGYNEQFF. As DNA, the CDR3 is TGTGCCAGCGGGACAGGGGGCTACAATGAGCAGTTCTTC.

In its sample, this clone was seen once. The chain is built from TRBV3-1 (or the pseudogene TRBV3-2) and TRBJ1-2; the D gene is possibly TRBD1 (6 bases). The CDR3 runs to 14 residues. The germline V gene encodes CDR1 LGHDT and CDR2 YNNKEL (reference sequence). Trimming took 3 bases from V and 3 from J, leaving 11 bases between them. DNA of the CDR3: TGTGCCAGCAGCCATCGTAGGACAGACTATGGCTACACCTTC. Its protein is CASSHRRTDYGYTF.